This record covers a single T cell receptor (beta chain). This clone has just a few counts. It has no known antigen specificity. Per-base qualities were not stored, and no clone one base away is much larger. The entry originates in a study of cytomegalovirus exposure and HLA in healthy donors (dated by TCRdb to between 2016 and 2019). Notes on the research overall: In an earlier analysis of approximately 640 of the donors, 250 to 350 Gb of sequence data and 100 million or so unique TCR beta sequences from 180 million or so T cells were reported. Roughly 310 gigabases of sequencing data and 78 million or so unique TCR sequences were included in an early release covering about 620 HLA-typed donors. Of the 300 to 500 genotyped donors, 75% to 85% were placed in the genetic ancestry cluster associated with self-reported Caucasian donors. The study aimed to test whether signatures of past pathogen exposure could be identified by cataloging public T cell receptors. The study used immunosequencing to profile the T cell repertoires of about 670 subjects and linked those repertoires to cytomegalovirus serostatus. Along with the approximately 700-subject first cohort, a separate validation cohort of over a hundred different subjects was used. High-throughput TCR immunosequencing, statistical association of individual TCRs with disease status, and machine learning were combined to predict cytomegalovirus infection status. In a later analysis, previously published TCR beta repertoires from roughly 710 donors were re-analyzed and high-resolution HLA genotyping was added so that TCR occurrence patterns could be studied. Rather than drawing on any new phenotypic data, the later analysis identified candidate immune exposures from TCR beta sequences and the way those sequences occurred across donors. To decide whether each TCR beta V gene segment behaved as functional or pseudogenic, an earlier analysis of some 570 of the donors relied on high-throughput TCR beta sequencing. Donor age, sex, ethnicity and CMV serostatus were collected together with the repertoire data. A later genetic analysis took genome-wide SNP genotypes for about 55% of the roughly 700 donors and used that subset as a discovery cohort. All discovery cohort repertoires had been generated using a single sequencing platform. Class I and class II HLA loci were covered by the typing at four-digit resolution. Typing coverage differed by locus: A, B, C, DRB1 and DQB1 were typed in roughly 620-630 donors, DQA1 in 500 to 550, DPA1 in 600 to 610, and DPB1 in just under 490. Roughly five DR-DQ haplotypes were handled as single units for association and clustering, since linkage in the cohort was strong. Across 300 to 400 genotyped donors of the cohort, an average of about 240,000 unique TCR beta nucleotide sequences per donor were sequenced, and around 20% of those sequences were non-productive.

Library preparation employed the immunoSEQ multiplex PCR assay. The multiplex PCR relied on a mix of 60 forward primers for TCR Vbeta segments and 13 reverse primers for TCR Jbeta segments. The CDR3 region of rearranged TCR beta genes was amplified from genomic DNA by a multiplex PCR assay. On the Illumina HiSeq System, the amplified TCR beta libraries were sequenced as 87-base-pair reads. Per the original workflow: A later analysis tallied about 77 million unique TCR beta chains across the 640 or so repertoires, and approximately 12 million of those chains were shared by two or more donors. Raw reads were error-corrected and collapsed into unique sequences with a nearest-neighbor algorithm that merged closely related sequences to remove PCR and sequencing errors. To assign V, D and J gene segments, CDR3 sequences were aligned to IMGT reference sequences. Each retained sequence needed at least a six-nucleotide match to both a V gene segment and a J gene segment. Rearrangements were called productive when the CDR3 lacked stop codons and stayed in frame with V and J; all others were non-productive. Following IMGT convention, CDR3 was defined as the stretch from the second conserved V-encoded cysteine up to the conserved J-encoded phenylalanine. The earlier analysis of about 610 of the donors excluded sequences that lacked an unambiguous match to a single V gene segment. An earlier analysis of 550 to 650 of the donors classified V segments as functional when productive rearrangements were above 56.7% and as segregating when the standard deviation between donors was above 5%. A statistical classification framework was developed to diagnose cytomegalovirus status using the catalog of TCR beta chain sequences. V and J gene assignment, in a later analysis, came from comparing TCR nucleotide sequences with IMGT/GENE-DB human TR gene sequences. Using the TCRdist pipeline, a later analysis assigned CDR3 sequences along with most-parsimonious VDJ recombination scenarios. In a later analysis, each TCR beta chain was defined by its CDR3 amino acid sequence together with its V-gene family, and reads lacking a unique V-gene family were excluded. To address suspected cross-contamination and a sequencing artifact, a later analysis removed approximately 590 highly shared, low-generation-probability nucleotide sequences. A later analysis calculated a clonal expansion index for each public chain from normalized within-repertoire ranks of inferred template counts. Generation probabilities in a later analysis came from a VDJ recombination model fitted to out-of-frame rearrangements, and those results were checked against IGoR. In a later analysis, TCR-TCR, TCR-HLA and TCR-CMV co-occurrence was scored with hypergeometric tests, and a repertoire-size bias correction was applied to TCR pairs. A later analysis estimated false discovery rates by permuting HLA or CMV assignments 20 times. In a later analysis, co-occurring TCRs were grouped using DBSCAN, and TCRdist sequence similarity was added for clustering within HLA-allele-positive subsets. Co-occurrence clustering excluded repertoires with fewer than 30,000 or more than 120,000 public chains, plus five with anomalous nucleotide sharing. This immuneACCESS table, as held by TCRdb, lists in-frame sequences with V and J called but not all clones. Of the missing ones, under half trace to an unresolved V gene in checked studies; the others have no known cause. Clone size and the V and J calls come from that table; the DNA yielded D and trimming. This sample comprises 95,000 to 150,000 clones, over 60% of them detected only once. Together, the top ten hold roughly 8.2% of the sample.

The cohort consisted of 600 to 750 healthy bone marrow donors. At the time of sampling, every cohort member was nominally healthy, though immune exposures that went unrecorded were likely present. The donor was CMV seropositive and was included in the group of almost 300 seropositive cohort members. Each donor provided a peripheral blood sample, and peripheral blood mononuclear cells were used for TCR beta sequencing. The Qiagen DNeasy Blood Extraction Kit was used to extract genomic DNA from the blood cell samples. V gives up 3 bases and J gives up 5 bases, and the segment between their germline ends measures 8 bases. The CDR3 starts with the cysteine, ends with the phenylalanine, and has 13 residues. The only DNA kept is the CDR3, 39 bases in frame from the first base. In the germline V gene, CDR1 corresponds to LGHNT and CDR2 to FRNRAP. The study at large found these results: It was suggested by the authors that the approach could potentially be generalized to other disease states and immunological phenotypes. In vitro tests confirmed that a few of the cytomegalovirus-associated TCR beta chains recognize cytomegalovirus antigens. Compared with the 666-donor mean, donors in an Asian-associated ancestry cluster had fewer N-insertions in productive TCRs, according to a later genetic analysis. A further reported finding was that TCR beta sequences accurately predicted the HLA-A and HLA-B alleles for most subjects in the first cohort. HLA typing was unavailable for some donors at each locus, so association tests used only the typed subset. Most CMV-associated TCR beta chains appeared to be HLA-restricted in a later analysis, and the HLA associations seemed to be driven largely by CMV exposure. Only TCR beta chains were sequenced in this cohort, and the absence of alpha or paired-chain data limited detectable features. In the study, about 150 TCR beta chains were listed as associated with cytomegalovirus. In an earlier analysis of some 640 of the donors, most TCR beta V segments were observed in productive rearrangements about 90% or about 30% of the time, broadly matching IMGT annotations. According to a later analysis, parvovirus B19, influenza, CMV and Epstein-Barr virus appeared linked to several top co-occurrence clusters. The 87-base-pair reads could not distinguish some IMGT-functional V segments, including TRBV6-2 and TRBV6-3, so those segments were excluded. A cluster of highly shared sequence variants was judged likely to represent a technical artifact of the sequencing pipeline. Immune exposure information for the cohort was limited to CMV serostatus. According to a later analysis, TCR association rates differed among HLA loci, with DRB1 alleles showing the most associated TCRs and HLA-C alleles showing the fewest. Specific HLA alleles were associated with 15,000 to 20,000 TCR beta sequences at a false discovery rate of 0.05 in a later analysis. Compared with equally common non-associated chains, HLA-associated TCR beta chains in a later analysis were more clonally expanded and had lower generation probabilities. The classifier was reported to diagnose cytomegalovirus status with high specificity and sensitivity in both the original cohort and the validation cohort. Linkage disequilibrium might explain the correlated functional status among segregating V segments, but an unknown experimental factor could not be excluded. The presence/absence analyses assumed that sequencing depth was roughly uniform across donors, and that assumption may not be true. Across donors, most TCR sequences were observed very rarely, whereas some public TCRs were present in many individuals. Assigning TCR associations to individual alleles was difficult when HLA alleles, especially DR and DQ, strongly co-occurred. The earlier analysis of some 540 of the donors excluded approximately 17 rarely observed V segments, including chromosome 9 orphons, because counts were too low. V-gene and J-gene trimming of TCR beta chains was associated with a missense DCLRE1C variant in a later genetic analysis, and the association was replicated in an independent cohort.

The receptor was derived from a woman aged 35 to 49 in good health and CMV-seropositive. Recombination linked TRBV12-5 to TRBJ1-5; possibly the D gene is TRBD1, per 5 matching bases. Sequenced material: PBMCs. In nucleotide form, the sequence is TGTGCTAGTGGTTTCGGGGGGTATCAGCCCCAGCATTTT. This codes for CASGFGGYQPQHF. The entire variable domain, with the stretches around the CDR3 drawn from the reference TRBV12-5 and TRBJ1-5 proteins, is DARVTQTPRHKVTEMGQEVTMRCQPILGHNTVFWYRQTMMQGLELLAYFRNRAPLDDSGMPKDRFSAEMPDATLATLKIQPSEPRDSAVYFCASGFGGYQPQHFGDGTRLSIL.